This TCR beta chain was recorded in a study of blood T cell repertoires in COVID-19. About the research overall: The samples span acute and convalescent COVID-19 from the United States, Italy and Spain. PBMCs, B-cell-depleted T cells, or T cells provided the cDNA or gDNA that made up the material.

Some clones are missing from TCRdb's copy, which holds only in-frame ones; the method was immunoSEQ multiplex PCR. The table lists fewer than 200,000 clones, over 70% of them singletons. CDR3 size: 14 residues. Germline V lookup: CDR1 MDHEN, CDR2 SYDVKM. V lost 4 bases and J 3 bases, leaving 9 bases between the germline ends. The chain employs TRBV28 and TRBJ1-4; weak D call: TRBD1 (6 bases). The source of this sequence is a man in his sixties with acute or convalescent COVID-19. Sequenced material: peripheral blood. The CDR3 reads CASSYGQPNEKLFF. CDR3 DNA: TGTGCCAGCAGTTACGGACAGCCTAATGAAAAACTGTTTTTT. The full variable domain, with the rest looked up from reference TRBV28 and TRBJ1-4, is DVKVTQSSRYLVKRTGEKVFLECVQDMDHENMFWYRQDPGLGLRLIYFSYDVKMKEKGDIPEGYSVSREKKERFSLILESASTNQTSMYLCASSYGQPNEKLFFGSGTQLSVL.